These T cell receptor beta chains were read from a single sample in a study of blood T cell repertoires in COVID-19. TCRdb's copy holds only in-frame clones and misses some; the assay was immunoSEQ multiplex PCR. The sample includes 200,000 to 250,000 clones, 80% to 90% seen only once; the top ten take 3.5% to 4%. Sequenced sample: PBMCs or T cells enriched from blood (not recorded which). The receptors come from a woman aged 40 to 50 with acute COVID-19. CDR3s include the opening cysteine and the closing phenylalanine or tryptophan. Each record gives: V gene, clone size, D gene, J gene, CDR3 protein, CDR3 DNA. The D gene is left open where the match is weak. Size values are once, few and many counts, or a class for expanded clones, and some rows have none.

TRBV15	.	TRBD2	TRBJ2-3	CATSRDRASGPSTDTQYF	TGTGCCACCAGCAGAGATAGGGCTAGCGGGCCTAGCACAGATACGCAGTATTTT
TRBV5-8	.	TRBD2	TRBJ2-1	CASSLEPSGRIYNEQFF	TGTGCCAGCAGCTTGGAACCTAGCGGGAGAATTTACAATGAGCAGTTCTTC
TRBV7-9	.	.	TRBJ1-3	CASSPISSGNTIYF	TGTGCCAGCAGCCCAATCAGCTCTGGAAACACCATATATTTT
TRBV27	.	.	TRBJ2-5	CASSLGRGETQYF	TGTGCCAGCAGTTTAGGTCGGGGGGAGACCCAGTACTTC
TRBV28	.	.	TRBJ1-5	CASRSGLNQPQHF	TGTGCCAGCAGGTCCGGACTGAATCAGCCCCAGCATTTT
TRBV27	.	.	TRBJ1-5	CASSLSPPLWPQHF	.
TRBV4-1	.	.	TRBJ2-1	CASSPIDYNEQFF	TGCGCCAGCAGCCCGATAGATTACAATGAGCAGTTCTTC
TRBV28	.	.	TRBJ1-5	CASNAGNQPQHF	TGTGCCAGCAATGCGGGCAATCAGCCCCAGCATTTT
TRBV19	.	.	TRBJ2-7	CASSMAGPSYEQYF	TGTGCCAGTAGTATGGCGGGGCCTTCCTACGAGCAGTACTTC
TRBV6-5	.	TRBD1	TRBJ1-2	CASSNSGGWGYGYTF	TGTGCCAGCAGTAACTCAGGGGGCTGGGGCTATGGCTACACCTTC
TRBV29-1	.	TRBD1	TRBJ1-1	CSVGGGQDNTEAFF	TGCAGCGTTGGGGGGGGACAGGACAACACTGAAGCTTTCTTT
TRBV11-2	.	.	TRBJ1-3	CASSPGAVWGQSSGNTIYF	TGTGCCAGCAGCCCAGGGGCCGTCTGGGGGCAGAGCTCTGGAAACACCATATATTTT
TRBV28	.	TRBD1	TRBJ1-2	CASRPMTGTYGYTF	TGTGCCAGCAGACCAATGACAGGGACCTATGGCTACACCTTC
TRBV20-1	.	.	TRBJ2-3	CSASTGLRFTDTQYF	TGCAGTGCTAGTACAGGGCTTCGATTCACAGATACGCAGTATTTT
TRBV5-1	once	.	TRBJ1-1	CASSLATRGTEAFF	TGCGCCAGCAGCTTGGCCACCAGGGGCACTGAAGCTTTCTTT
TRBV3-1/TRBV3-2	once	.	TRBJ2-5	CASSSNRVWETQYF	TGTGCCAGCAGCTCCAACAGGGTCTGGGAGACCCAGTACTTC
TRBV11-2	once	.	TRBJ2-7	CASSSPRRNYEQYF	TGTGCCAGCAGCTCCCCGCGGAGAAACTACGAGCAGTACTTC
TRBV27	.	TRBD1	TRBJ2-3	CASTNRGPTDTQYF	TGTGCCAGCACGAACAGGGGCCCCACAGATACGCAGTATTTT
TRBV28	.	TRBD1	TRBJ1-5	CASSLGQINQPQHF	TGTGCCAGCAGTTTGGGACAGATTAATCAGCCCCAGCATTTT